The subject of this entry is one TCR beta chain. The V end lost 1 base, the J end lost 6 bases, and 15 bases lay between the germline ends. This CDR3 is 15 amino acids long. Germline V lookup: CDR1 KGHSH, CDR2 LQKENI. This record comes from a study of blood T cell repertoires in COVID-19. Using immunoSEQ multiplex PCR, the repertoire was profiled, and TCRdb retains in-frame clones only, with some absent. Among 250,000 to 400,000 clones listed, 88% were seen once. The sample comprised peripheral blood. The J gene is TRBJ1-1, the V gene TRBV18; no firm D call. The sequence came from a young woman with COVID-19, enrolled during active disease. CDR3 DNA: TGTGCCAGCTCACCACGGACCGGGATGATGTCTGAAGCTTTCTTT. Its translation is CASSPRTGMMSEAFF.